This T cell receptor (beta chain) was captured in a study of T cell repertoires in cytomegalovirus infection. The CDR3 totals 14 residues. The trim removed 2 bases at V and 13 bases at J, leaving 9 bases unmatched. Germline CDR1 and CDR2: SGHNT and YYREEE (reference sequence). MiXCR was run by TCRdb on the reads, yielding one entry per CDR3 protein. The sample has 200,000 to 300,000 distinct CDR3 sequences, approximately 15% seen once; the top ten hold roughly 8.7%. The sequenced sample was PBMCs. The chain uses TRBV5-4 and TRBJ1-6; 7 nucleotides line up with TRBD1. The clonotype comes from a human donor in good health (CMV status not recorded). Some clones in this sample may be carry-over from other donors' samples. CDR3 nucleotides: TGTGCCAGCAGCTTTGAGAGGACGGACAGGCCCCTCCACTTT. Amino acids: CASSFERTDRPLHF. The full variable domain, rest sourced from reference TRBV5-4 and TRBJ1-6, is ETGVTQSPTHLIKTRGQQVTLRCSSQSGHNTVSWYQQALGQGPQFIFQYYREEENGRGNFPPRFSGLQFPNYSSELNVNALELDDSALYLCASSFERTDRPLHFGNGTRLTVT.